One T cell receptor beta chain is described in this entry. This entry comes from a study of blood T cell repertoires in COVID-19. Study context: T cells, B-cell-depleted T cells, or PBMCs provided the cDNA or gDNA that served as material.

The ends lost 5 bases at V and 4 bases at J; junction bases unmatched: 5. Per germline, CDR1 LNHDA and CDR2 SQIVND (reference sequence). The CDR3 length is 15 residues. As processed by the authors: Amplification of reference gene primers provided the estimated nucleated cell counts. Using immunoSEQ multiplex PCR, the repertoire was profiled, and TCRdb retains in-frame clones only, with some absent. V, J and clone size were drawn from that table, and D and trimming were deduced from the DNA. Of tens of thousands of clones in the sample, 65% to 90% were seen once. Seattle researchers signed up patients amid active infection and tracked them longitudinally.

Sequenced sample: peripheral blood. This TCR came from a man aged 45-60 years with COVID-19, enrolled during active disease. The chain is built from TRBV19 and TRBJ2-1, with 10 bases aligning to TRBD2. The CDR3 is CASSPRTSGYNEQFF. The CDR3 DNA reads as TGTGCCAGTAGTCCCCGGACTAGCGGTTACAATGAGCAGTTCTTC.